This TCR beta chain was documented in a study of blood T cell repertoires in COVID-19. Study-wide context: Both acute and convalescent COVID-19 samples were obtained from the United States, Italy and Spain. Sample material is recorded as cDNA or gDNA derived from T cells, B-cell-depleted T cells, or PBMCs.

V shed 4 bases and J shed 2 bases, with 13 bases lying between them. This CDR3 has 15 residues. Germline assignment: CDR1 SGHNT and CDR2 YYREEE (reference sequence). Original data processing: Reference gene primer amplification gave nucleated cell count estimates. Method: immunoSEQ multiplex PCR; TCRdb's copy keeps in-frame clones and lacks some. V, J and clone size derive from that table, while D and trimming were established from the DNA sequence. The sample consists of some 300,000 clones, more than 75% of them appearing once. The clonotype originates from a man in his 70s with acute or convalescent COVID-19. Sequencing was carried out using peripheral blood. The V and J genes are TRBV5-4 and TRBJ1-5; maybe TRBD1 (5 bases). The CDR3 DNA reads as TGTGCCAGCAGCCCAGGCGCGGGGGGCAATCAGCCCCAGCATTTT. This codes for CASSPGAGGNQPQHF.